The 16 T cell receptor beta chains in this list originate from one sample, sequenced in a study of T cell responses to AZD1222 COVID-19 vaccine. Repertoires were generated with immunoSEQ multiplex PCR, while TCRdb's copy carries only in-frame clones and drops some. This sample carries just over 150,000 clones, less than 90% of them seen once, and the ten largest clones take more than 6.5%. The sequenced sample was peripheral blood, obtained after recovery from COVID-19. These receptors originate from an adult who had recovered from COVID-19.

The J gene is TRBJ1-3, the V gene TRBV7-2; no definite D call. Germline V gene data show CDR1 as SGHTA and CDR2 as FQGNSA. The CDR3 totals 15 residues. V dropped 1 base and J dropped 1 base, with 8 bases sitting between them. For the CDR3, the DNA is TGTGCCAGCAGCTTAGGACGGGGATCTGGAAACACCATATATTTT. It is translated as CASSLGRGSGNTIYF.

V gene TRBV11-2 combines with J gene TRBJ2-7; the D is unclear. V was trimmed by 1 base and J by 0 bases, leaving 7 bases between them. The CDR3 runs to 14 residues. The germline CDR1 and CDR2 sequences are SGHAT and FQNNGV. CDR3 bases: TGTGCCAGCAGCTTAGCCCAGTACTCCTACGAGCAGTACTTC. Translated, it gives CASSLAQYSYEQYF.

The chain recombines TRBV5-4 with TRBJ1-1; 9 bases line up with TRBD1. V lost 5 bases and J lost 5; bases outside the gene matches: 4. Germline CDR1 is SGHNT and CDR2 is YYREEE (reference sequence). This CDR3 spans 13 amino acids. CDR3 DNA sequence: TGTGCCAGCAGTCCCGGGACAGGGACTGAAGCTTTCTTT. This encodes CASSPGTGTEAFF.

The rearrangement joins TRBV5-1 to TRBJ2-7; D call uncertain. The CDR3 covers 14 residues. Per germline, CDR1 SGHRS and CDR2 YFSETQ. The V end lost 7 bases, the J end lost 6 bases, and 20 bases lay between the germline ends. The CDR3 nucleotides read TGCGCCAGCGGTAATGGACCTCTGGGCGGCGAGCAGTACTTC. Its protein product is CASGNGPLGGEQYF.

The chain combines TRBV6-1 with TRBJ1-1; D unclear. The germline gives CDR1 MNHNS, CDR2 SASEGT. V was cut by 1 base and J by 11 bases, with 8 bases left in between. The CDR3 has 11 residues. CDR3 DNA: TGTGCCAGCAGTGAAGGAATCCACGCTTTCTTT. Translated, it gives CASSEGIHAFF.

The gene calls are TRBV10-3 and TRBJ1-3; D is unresolved. CDR3 length: 17 amino acids. Germline CDR1 and CDR2: ENHRY and SYGVKD. The V end lost 8 bases, the J end lost 0 bases, and 20 bases lay between the germline ends. The CDR3 here is CAISESGVYSSGNTIYF. DNA of the CDR3: TGTGCCATCTCTGAGTCCGGAGTGTATTCCTCTGGAAACACCATATATTTT.

The rearrangement links TRBV19 to TRBJ1-4; D perhaps matches TRBD1 (5 bases). V was shortened by 7 bases and J by 8 bases, with 14 bases between the two germline ends. Germline values: CDR1 LNHDA, CDR2 SQIVND (reference sequence). The CDR3 is made up of 13 amino acids. CDR3 nucleotide sequence: TGTGCCAGTACCAGGCAGGGATACGAAAAACTGTTTTTT. It is translated as CASTRQGYEKLFF.

This clone was recorded once. The J gene is TRBJ2-7, the V gene TRBV12-3 or TRBV12-4; 9 bases fit TRBD1. CDR3 length: 13 amino acids. Unmatched junction bases numbered 3, after V lost 6 bases and J lost 3 bases. CDR3 sequence (DNA): TGTGCCAGCAGCCGGGACAGGGTCTACGAGCAGTACTTC. Protein sequence: CASSRDRVYEQYF.

V gene TRBV5-4 combines with J gene TRBJ1-4; weak D call: TRBD1 (5 bases). Trimming took off 3 bases at V and 5 bases at J, with 11 bases between the two ends. Germline-derived CDR1 and CDR2 are SGHNT and YYREEE (reference sequence). The CDR3 sequence is 14 residues long. The DNA of the CDR3 is TGTGCCAGCAGCTCCCGGGACCAGAATGAAAAACTGTTTTTT. This encodes CASSSRDQNEKLFF.

The V call is TRBV5-1, the J call TRBJ1-1, with D hard to call. This CDR3 has 16 residues. Germline CDR1 and CDR2: SGHRS and YFSETQ. Trimming took 3 bases from V and 3 from J, leaving 18 bases between them. The chain's CDR3 is CASSSQGTEPYTEAFF. DNA of the CDR3: TGCGCCAGCAGCTCTCAAGGAACCGAACCATACACTGAAGCTTTCTTT. Full variable domain (missing parts from reference TRBV5-1 and TRBJ1-1): KAGVTQTPRYLIKTRGQQVTLSCSPISGHRSVSWYQQTPGQGLQFLFEYFSETQRNKGNFPGRFSGRQFSNSRSEMNVSTLELGDSALYLCASSSQGTEPYTEAFFGQGTRLTVV.

The V call is TRBV27, the J call TRBJ2-7, with a weak D call TRBD2 (6 bases). This CDR3 contains 12 residues. Trimming removed 3 bases from V and 5 bases from J, with 8 bases in between. Germline CDR1 and CDR2: MNHEY and SMNVEV (reference sequence). CDR3 nucleotide sequence: TGTGCCAGCAGTTTGCGGGGCGACGAGCAGTACTTC. Encoded protein: CASSLRGDEQYF.

The chain has TRBV7-9 and TRBJ2-7, with a possible D match to TRBD1 (6 bases). V lost 5 bases, J lost 2 bases, and 16 bases lay in between. Germline V lookup: CDR1 SEHNR, CDR2 FQNEAQ (reference sequence). There are 15 residues in the CDR3. CDR3 in amino acids: CASSPGTSTPYEQYF. The DNA of the CDR3 is TGTGCCAGCAGCCCCGGGACATCGACTCCCTACGAGCAGTACTTC.

In DNA, the CDR3 is TGTGCCAGCACCCCGTGGGACGGCGGGGAGCTGTTTTTT. This translates into CASTPWDGGELFF. The J gene is TRBJ2-2, the V gene TRBV12-3 or TRBV12-4, with D perhaps TRBD1 or TRBD2 (5 bases each). Trimming pared 7 bases from V and 7 bases from J, leaving 13 bases between. CDR3 size: 13 residues.

This clone has more than one count but fewer than ten. The chain combines TRBV9 with TRBJ1-1; the D is unclear. Trimming took off 3 bases at V and 4 bases at J, with 16 bases between the two ends. The CDR3 is 15 amino acids. Per the germline V gene, CDR1 is SGDLS and CDR2 is YYNGEE. The CDR3 region has the DNA TGTGCCAGCAGCGCAATCGGGTCACGCAGCACTGAAGCTTTCTTT. Its protein is CASSAIGSRSTEAFF.

The chain carries TRBV9 and TRBJ2-3; a weak D match, TRBD2 (6 bases). The CDR3 covers 18 residues. V was pared by 0 bases and J by 0 bases, with 17 bases between. Germline CDR1 is SGDLS and CDR2 is YYNGEE. In DNA, the CDR3 is TGTGCCAGCAGCGTAGGAGCGACTAGACGATCTAGCACAGATACGCAGTATTTT. It is translated as CASSVGATRRSSTDTQYF.

The chain joins TRBV28 to TRBJ1-6; TRBD1 aligns across 7 bases. This CDR3 has 13 amino acids. V was pared by 8 bases and J by 7 bases, with 5 bases of the junction left unmatched. In germline, CDR1 is MDHEN, CDR2 SYDVKM. As DNA, the CDR3 is TGTGCCAGCCCCCGGGACAGAAATTCACCCCTCCACTTT. As protein: CASPRDRNSPLHF.